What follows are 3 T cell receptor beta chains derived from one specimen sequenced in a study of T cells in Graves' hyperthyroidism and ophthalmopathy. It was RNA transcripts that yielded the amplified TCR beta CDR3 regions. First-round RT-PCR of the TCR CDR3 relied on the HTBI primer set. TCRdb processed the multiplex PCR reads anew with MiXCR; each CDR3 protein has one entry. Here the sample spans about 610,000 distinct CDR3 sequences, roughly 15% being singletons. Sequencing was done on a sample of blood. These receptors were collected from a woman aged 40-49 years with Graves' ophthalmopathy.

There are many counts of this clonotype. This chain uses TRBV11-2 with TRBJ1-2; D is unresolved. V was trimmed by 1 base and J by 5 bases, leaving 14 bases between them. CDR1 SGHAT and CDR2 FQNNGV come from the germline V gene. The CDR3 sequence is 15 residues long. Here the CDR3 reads CASSLGLIGPYGYTF. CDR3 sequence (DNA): TGTGCCAGCAGCTTAGGACTTATAGGACCTTATGGCTACACCTTC.

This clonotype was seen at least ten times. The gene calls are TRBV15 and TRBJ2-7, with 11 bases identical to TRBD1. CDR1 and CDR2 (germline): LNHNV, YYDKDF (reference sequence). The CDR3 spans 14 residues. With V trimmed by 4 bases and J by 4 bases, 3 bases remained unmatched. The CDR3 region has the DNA TGTGCCACCAGCACAGGACAGGGGGCGTACGAGCAGTACTTC. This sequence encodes CATSTGQGAYEQYF.

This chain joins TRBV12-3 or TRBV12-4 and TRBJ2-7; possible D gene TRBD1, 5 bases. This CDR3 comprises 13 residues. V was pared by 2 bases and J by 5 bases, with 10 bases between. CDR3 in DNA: TGTGCCAGCAGTTTACAGGGTCCAAACGAGCAGTACTTC. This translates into CASSLQGPNEQYF.